The 17 T cell receptor beta chains presented below share a single source sample, sequenced in a study of cytomegalovirus exposure and HLA in healthy donors. This PCR relied on a set of 60 Vbeta primers and 13 Jbeta primers. Here immunoSEQ multiplex PCR was the method, and the copy in TCRdb shows in-frame clones only, minus some. The sample includes about 190,000 clones, around 83% of them seen just once. Sequenced material: PBMCs. The receptors stem from a woman between 50 and 59 years old in good health and CMV-seropositive.

This chain links TRBV2 with TRBJ1-1; D ambiguous. The germline V gene has CDR1 SNHLY and CDR2 FYNNEI. The V gene lost 2 bases and the J gene lost 7 bases, with 8 bases spanning the gap. There are 12 residues in the CDR3. CDR3 amino acids: CASSERRSEAFF. As DNA, the CDR3 is TGTGCCAGCAGTGAAAGGCGGAGTGAAGCTTTCTTT.

The chain uses TRBV11-1 and TRBJ2-7, with 9 bases aligning to TRBD1. The CDR3 covers 14 residues. V lost 6 bases, J lost 2 bases, and 5 bases stayed unmatched. Germline V gives CDR1 SGHAT, CDR2 FQDESV (reference sequence). The CDR3 region is CASRFGTGTYEQYF. The CDR3 DNA reads TGTGCCAGCAGATTCGGGACAGGGACCTACGAGCAGTACTTC.

The sample holds one count of this clone. The gene calls are TRBV7-6 and TRBJ1-1, with TRBD1 identical over 9 bases. Trimming cost V 5 bases and J 1 base; bases outside gene matches: 5. This CDR3 has 15 amino acids. Germline CDR1 SGHVS, CDR2 FNYEAQ. As DNA, the CDR3 is TGTGCCAGCAGCCAGACGGGACAGGGGAACACTGAAGCTTTCTTT. It codes for CASSQTGQGNTEAFF.

The chain has TRBV4-3 and TRBJ2-2; TRBD2 matches at 10 bases. This CDR3 is built from 14 residues. Germline CDR1 is LGHNA and CDR2 is YSLEER. V lost 6 bases, J lost 7 bases, and 5 bases stayed unmatched. CDR3 nucleotides: TGCGCCAGCAGGAGCGGGGGGGCCGGCGGGGAGCTGTTTTTT. Translating gives CASRSGGAGGELFF.

V usage is TRBV11-2 and J usage is TRBJ1-1; D ambiguous. The CDR3 runs to 13 residues. The V gene's germline CDR1 is SGHAT and CDR2 FQNNGV. Trimming took off 0 bases at V and 4 bases at J, with 6 bases between the two ends. The chain's CDR3 is CASSLELFTEAFF. The CDR3, as DNA: TGTGCCAGCAGCTTAGAACTGTTCACTGAAGCTTTCTTT.

The rearrangement joins TRBV5-1 to TRBJ1-2; 8 bases match TRBD1. The CDR3 has 18 residues. Germline trimming cut 3 bases from V and 2 bases from J; bases unmatched to any gene: 15. Germline CDR1 SGHRS, CDR2 YFSETQ. The CDR3 is CASSSGRGDTGGNYGYTF. In DNA, the CDR3 is TGCGCCAGCAGCTCCGGGCGGGGAGACACAGGGGGGAACTATGGCTACACCTTC.

The chain is built from TRBV30 and TRBJ1-2; D gene unclear. CDR3 length equals 13 residues. V lost 0 bases and J 1 base, leaving 6 bases between the germline ends. In germline, CDR1 is GTSNPN, CDR2 SVGIG (reference sequence). This CDR3 reads CAWSVLHNYGYTF. For the CDR3, the DNA is TGTGCCTGGAGTGTACTCCATAACTATGGCTACACCTTC.

In its sample, this clone was seen many times. The V gene is TRBV18, the J gene TRBJ1-2; 7 bases map to TRBD1. Germline-derived CDR1 and CDR2 are KGHSH and LQKENI. The CDR3 runs to 14 residues. V dropped 1 base and J dropped 4; count of bases not matched to a gene: 3. The CDR3 coding sequence is TGTGCCAGCTCACCACGGGACAGCCGCTATGGCTACACCTTC. Its protein is CASSPRDSRYGYTF.

V usage is TRBV13 and J usage is TRBJ2-7, with 9 bases matching TRBD2. The CDR3 covers 15 residues. CDR1 PRHDT and CDR2 FYEKMQ come from the germline V gene (reference sequence). Germline trimming cut 3 bases from V and 5 bases from J; bases unmatched to any gene: 8. CDR3 coding DNA: TGTGCCAGCAGCTTCCGGACTAGCGTAAACCACGAGCAGTACTTC. This encodes CASSFRTSVNHEQYF. The whole variable domain, remainder taken from reference TRBV13 and TRBJ2-7, is AAGVIQSPRHLIKEKRETATLKCYPIPRHDTVYWYQQGPGQDPQFLISFYEKMQSDKGSIPDRFSAQQFSDYHSELNMSSLELGDSALYFCASSFRTSVNHEQYFGPGTRLTVT.

This clone was observed once. The J gene is TRBJ2-1, the V gene TRBV7-9; D unresolved. This CDR3 spans 13 amino acids. CDR1 and CDR2 (germline): SEHNR, FQNEAQ (reference sequence). The V gene lost 5 bases and the J gene lost 6 bases, with 11 bases spanning the gap. The DNA of the CDR3 is TGTGCCAGCAGCCCCCCTCGGGTCAATGAGCAGTTCTTC. Amino acid sequence: CASSPPRVNEQFF.

The chain recombines TRBV18 with TRBJ1-4, with 8 bases fitting TRBD1. The germline V gene encodes CDR1 KGHSH and CDR2 LQKENI. This CDR3 is 17 amino acids long. V shed 0 bases, J shed 4 bases, and the junction held 7 bases outside the gene matches. CDR3 residues: CASSPPPTGGFNEKLFF. The CDR3 coding sequence is TGTGCCAGCTCACCACCCCCAACAGGGGGATTTAATGAAAAACTGTTTTTT.

The chain employs TRBV14 and TRBJ2-7, with D hard to call. Germline-derived CDR1 and CDR2 are SGHDN and FVKESK. The V gene lost 0 bases and the J gene lost 4 bases, with 19 bases spanning the gap. The CDR3 extends over 17 amino acids. This CDR3 is CASSQDLSPGYSYEQYF. CDR3 DNA sequence: TGTGCCAGCAGCCAAGATCTCTCTCCAGGTTACTCGTACGAGCAGTACTTC.

The chain uses TRBV15 and TRBJ1-4; D unresolved. V shed 0 bases and J shed 2 bases, with 10 bases lying between them. Germline CDR1 and CDR2: LNHNV and YYDKDF (reference sequence). This CDR3 has 16 residues. This CDR3 reads CATSRDPGSTNEKLFF. CDR3 DNA: TGTGCCACCAGCAGAGATCCAGGCAGTACTAATGAAAAACTGTTTTTT. The variable domain in full, completed from reference TRBV15 and TRBJ1-4, reads DAMVIQNPRYQVTQFGKPVTLSCSQTLNHNVMYWYQQKSSQAPKLLFHYYDKDFNNEADTPDNFQSRRPNTSFCFLDIRSPGLGDTAMYLCATSRDPGSTNEKLFFGSGTQLSVL.

The gene calls are TRBV7-2 and TRBJ2-7, with TRBD2 matching over 8 bases. This CDR3 has 15 residues. CDR1 and CDR2 from the germline V gene are SGHTA and FQGNSA. The ends lost 0 bases at V and 3 bases at J; junction bases unmatched: 4. The CDR3: CASSLAGGGIYEQYF. CDR3 nucleotide sequence: TGTGCCAGCAGCTTAGCCGGGGGGGGGATCTACGAGCAGTACTTC.

V usage is TRBV27 and J usage is TRBJ2-1; 9 bases match TRBD1. After removal of 8 bases from V and 9 bases from J, the junction contained 11 bases not matched to a gene. Germline V gene data show CDR1 as MNHEY and CDR2 as SMNVEV (reference sequence). This CDR3 has 14 amino acids. The CDR3 protein is CASGPGQGEVEQFF. CDR3 DNA sequence: TGTGCCAGCGGACCGGGACAGGGTGAGGTTGAGCAGTTCTTC.

This clone occurred a few times. The CDR3 sequence is CASRQGTGNTIYF. CDR3 nucleotide sequence: TGCGCCAGCCGCCAGGGAACTGGAAACACCATATATTTT. This chain connects TRBV5-1 to TRBJ1-3; tentatively, D is TRBD1 (5 bases). CDR1 is SGHRS and CDR2 is YFSETQ in the germline V gene. The CDR3 is 13 amino acids. The V and J ends lost 7 bases and 2 bases respectively, with 10 bases between them. Based on the CDR3 plus reference TRBV5-1 and TRBJ1-3, the full variable domain is KAGVTQTPRYLIKTRGQQVTLSCSPISGHRSVSWYQQTPGQGLQFLFEYFSETQRNKGNFPGRFSGRQFSNSRSEMNVSTLELGDSALYLCASRQGTGNTIYFGEGSWLTVV.

This sequence joins TRBV19 and TRBJ1-5; D is uncertain. The V and J ends lost 6 bases and 3 bases respectively, with 18 bases between them. Germline lookup yields CDR1 LNHDA and CDR2 SQIVND (reference sequence). The CDR3 length is 16 residues. The CDR3 nucleotides read TGTGCCAGTAGAATTAGGGAAAACCGGGACAATCAGCCCCAGCATTTT. Protein sequence: CASRIRENRDNQPQHF.